These T cell receptor beta chains were read from a single sample in a study of T cell repertoires in cytomegalovirus infection. TCRdb redid the calling of the reads with MiXCR, one entry per CDR3 protein. The sample has more than 650,000 distinct CDR3 sequences; 35% are singletons. The sample comprised PBMCs. Receptors were obtained from a human donor in good health (CMV status not recorded). Some clones in this sample may be carry-over from other donors' samples. The CDR3 runs from the conserved cysteine through the conserved F or W. The D gene is left open where the match is weak. Size is omitted from some rows. Given values are once, few, many or a class for expanded clones.

d_gene: TRBD2; abundance: few; j_gene: TRBJ2-5; v_gene: TRBV7-6; CDR3nt: TGTGCTAGCAGCTCAGCGACTAGCGGTATCCAAGAGACCCAGTACTTC; CDR3aa: CASSSATSGIQETQYF
d_gene: -; abundance: -; j_gene: TRBJ1-5; v_gene: TRBV24-1; CDR3nt: TGTGCCACCAGTGATTTCGCTGATCAGCCCCAGCATTTT; CDR3aa: CATSDFADQPQHF
d_gene: -; abundance: few; j_gene: TRBJ2-3; v_gene: TRBV9; CDR3nt: TGTGCCAGCAGCGTAGATTGGCGAAGCACAGATACGCAGTATTTT; CDR3aa: CASSVDWRSTDTQYF
d_gene: TRBD1; abundance: -; j_gene: TRBJ2-3; v_gene: TRBV19; CDR3nt: TGTGCCAGTAGTATAGATCCGCCGGGACAGGGGACAGATACGCAGTATTTT; CDR3aa: CASSIDPPGQGTDTQYF
d_gene: -; abundance: -; j_gene: TRBJ2-7; v_gene: TRBV12-3/TRBV12-4; CDR3nt: TGTGCCAGCAGTACCAGAGCCGGGTGCTACGAGCAGTACTTC; CDR3aa: CASSTRAGCYEQYF
d_gene: -; abundance: -; j_gene: TRBJ2-1; v_gene: TRBV25-1; CDR3nt: TGTGCCAGCAGTGGCTGGATTGACAATGAGCAGTTCTTC; CDR3aa: CASSGWIDNEQFF
d_gene: -; abundance: -; j_gene: TRBJ2-5; v_gene: TRBV19; CDR3nt: TGTGCCAGTAGTATCCGGGGGTATGAGACCAAGAACTTC; CDR3aa: CASSIRGYETKNF
d_gene: TRBD1; abundance: many; j_gene: TRBJ1-2; v_gene: TRBV7-8; CDR3nt: TGTGCCAGCAGGACGGGACAGGGAGGCCGGTATGGCTACACCTTC; CDR3aa: CASRTGQGGRYGYTF
d_gene: -; abundance: -; j_gene: TRBJ1-2; v_gene: TRBV29-1; CDR3nt: TGCAGCGTCGGTCGGGGGGCGTATTTCCATGGCTACACCTTC; CDR3aa: CSVGRGAYFHGYTF
d_gene: -; abundance: -; j_gene: TRBJ2-7; v_gene: TRBV12-3/TRBV12-4; CDR3nt: TGTGCCAGCACCCTGGGGGGGGCGGCCTACGAGCAGTACTTC; CDR3aa: CASTLGGAAYEQYF
d_gene: -; abundance: many; j_gene: TRBJ2-7; v_gene: TRBV28; CDR3nt: TGTGCCAGCAGTTTATCTAGTCCGGGACCCGTCGAGCAGTACTTC; CDR3aa: CASSLSSPGPVEQYF
d_gene: TRBD2; abundance: few; j_gene: TRBJ2-1; v_gene: TRBV7-9; CDR3nt: TGTGCCAGCAGCCCCCCCGGGGGGGACAATGAGCAGTTCTTC; CDR3aa: CASSPPGGDNEQFF
d_gene: -; abundance: many; j_gene: TRBJ2-1; v_gene: TRBV7-2; CDR3nt: TGTGCCAGCAGCTTAGTAGATAGTGTCCTTTACAATGAGCAGTTCTTC; CDR3aa: CASSLVDSVLYNEQFF
d_gene: TRBD2; abundance: -; j_gene: TRBJ2-3; v_gene: TRBV5-1; CDR3nt: TGCGCCAGCAGCTTGTGGGCGGGGGGCTCAGATACGCAGTATTTT; CDR3aa: CASSLWAGGSDTQYF
d_gene: TRBD2; abundance: -; j_gene: TRBJ2-1; v_gene: TRBV27; CDR3nt: TGTGCCAGCAGTTTAATCGGACTAGCGGGAGGGCCGAGATACAATGAGCAGTTCTTC; CDR3aa: CASSLIGLAGGPRYNEQFF
d_gene: -; abundance: once; j_gene: TRBJ1-2; v_gene: TRBV4-1; CDR3nt: TGCGCCAGCAGCCTGCGGGAGTCCGATGGCTACACCTTC; CDR3aa: CASSLRESDGYTF
d_gene: -; abundance: few; j_gene: TRBJ1-4; v_gene: TRBV6-6; CDR3nt: TGTGCCAGCGGGGGGGAAGGGATTGAAAAACTGTTTTTT; CDR3aa: CASGGEGIEKLFF
d_gene: TRBD1; abundance: many; j_gene: TRBJ1-1; v_gene: TRBV7-2; CDR3nt: TGTGCCAGCAGCTACACAGGGGGCCGGAACACTGAAGCTTTCTTT; CDR3aa: CASSYTGGRNTEAFF
d_gene: -; abundance: -; j_gene: TRBJ2-1; v_gene: TRBV12-3/TRBV12-4; CDR3nt: TGTGCCAGCAGTCTTATGGGGGAGTTGAATGAGCAGTTCTTC; CDR3aa: CASSLMGELNEQFF
d_gene: -; abundance: few; j_gene: TRBJ2-7; v_gene: TRBV30; CDR3nt: TGTGCCTGGAGTGACGACTACGAGCAGTACTTC; CDR3aa: CAWSDDYEQYF
d_gene: -; abundance: many; j_gene: TRBJ1-4; v_gene: TRBV7-2; CDR3nt: TGTGCCAGCAGCCTATTTGCACTCATACCAGGGAGTAATGAAAAACTGTTTTTT; CDR3aa: CASSLFALIPGSNEKLFF
d_gene: -; abundance: -; j_gene: TRBJ2-1; v_gene: TRBV19; CDR3nt: TGTGCCAGTAGAGCGTCAGGGCGGGATGAGCAGTTCTTC; CDR3aa: CASRASGRDEQFF
d_gene: -; abundance: many; j_gene: TRBJ2-5; v_gene: TRBV7-2; CDR3nt: TGTGCCAGCAGCCGTCAGGGTCTTGAGACCCAGTACTTC; CDR3aa: CASSRQGLETQYF
d_gene: TRBD2; abundance: many; j_gene: TRBJ2-7; v_gene: TRBV7-2; CDR3nt: TGTGCCAGCAGCTTAGGGCTAGCGGGAGGAATTGACGAGCAGTACTTC; CDR3aa: CASSLGLAGGIDEQYF
d_gene: TRBD2; abundance: few; j_gene: TRBJ2-2; v_gene: TRBV7-7; CDR3nt: TGTGCTAGCACCCCTCTAGCGGGAGGAACCGGGGAGCTGTTTTTT; CDR3aa: CASTPLAGGTGELFF
d_gene: -; abundance: -; j_gene: TRBJ2-3; v_gene: TRBV10-2; CDR3nt: TGCGCCAGCAGTGAGGGGGGGTACTACACAGATACGCAGTATTTT; CDR3aa: CASSEGGYYTDTQYF